The T cell receptor (beta chain) described here comes from a study of T cells after yellow fever vaccination. MiXCR, applied by TCRdb to the 5' RACE reads, yields one record per CDR3 protein. This sample has around 500,000 distinct CDR3 sequences, with about a fifth found just once. This clonotype was observed a handful of times. The CDR3 sequence is 15 residues long. Trimming pared 3 bases from V and 4 bases from J, leaving 16 bases between. In germline, CDR1 is SGDLS, CDR2 YYNGEE. The source material was PBMCs, sampled approximately 22 days after the first yellow fever vaccination. The sequence derives from a man aged 18 to 29 who received the YFV17D yellow fever vaccine. The chain recombines TRBV9 with TRBJ1-2; D may be TRBD1 (6 bases). This chain's CDR3 is CASSAGGPTAYGYTF. CDR3 bases: TGTGCCAGCAGCGCTGGGGGGCCGACAGCCTATGGCTACACCTTC.